This TCR beta chain was identified in a study of cytomegalovirus exposure and HLA in healthy donors. Trimming took off 0 bases at V and 5 bases at J, with 7 bases between the two ends. The germline V gene encodes CDR1 SGHAT and CDR2 FQNNGV. This CDR3 has 13 residues. The PCR contained 60 Vbeta and 13 Jbeta primers. The table came from immunoSEQ multiplex PCR; TCRdb's copy has only in-frame clones and leaves some out. The table includes about 140,000 clones, 77% detected once. The clonotype comes from a man aged 25 to 40 in good health and CMV-seronegative. The sequenced sample consisted of PBMCs. This chain joins TRBV11-2 and TRBJ2-5; possibly TRBD2 for D (5 bases). The DNA for the CDR3 is TGTGCCAGCAGCTTAGATAGCGCGGAGACCCAGTACTTC. Its protein product is CASSLDSAETQYF.